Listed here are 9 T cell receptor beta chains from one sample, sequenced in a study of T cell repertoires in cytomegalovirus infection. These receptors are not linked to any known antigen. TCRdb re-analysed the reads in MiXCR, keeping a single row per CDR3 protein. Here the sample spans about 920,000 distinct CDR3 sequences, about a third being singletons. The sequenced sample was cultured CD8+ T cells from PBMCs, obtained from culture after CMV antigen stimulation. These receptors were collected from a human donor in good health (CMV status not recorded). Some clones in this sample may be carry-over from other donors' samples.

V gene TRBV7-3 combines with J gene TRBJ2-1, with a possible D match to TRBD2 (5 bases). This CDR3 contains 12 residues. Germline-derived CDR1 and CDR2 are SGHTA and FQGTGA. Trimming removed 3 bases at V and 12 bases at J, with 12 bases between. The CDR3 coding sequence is TGTGCCAGCAGCTTTGAGGGTAGACGGCAGTTCTTC. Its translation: CASSFEGRRQFF.

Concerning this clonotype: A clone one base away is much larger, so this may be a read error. The DNA of the CDR3 is TGTGCCAGCAGTTACTCGGACAGGTACACTGAAGCTTTCTTT. This codes for CASSYSDRYTEAFF. V usage is TRBV6-5 and J usage is TRBJ1-1, with 7 bases identical to TRBD1. Losses at the gene ends were 0 bases for V and 3 bases for J; bases not matched to a gene: 1. The CDR3 has 14 amino acids. From germline, CDR1 is MNHEY and CDR2 SVGAGI.

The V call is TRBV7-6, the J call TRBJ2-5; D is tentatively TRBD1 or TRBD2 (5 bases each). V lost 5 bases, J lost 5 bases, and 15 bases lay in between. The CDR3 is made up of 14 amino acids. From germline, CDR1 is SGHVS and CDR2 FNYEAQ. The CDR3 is CASSPLGGSETQYF. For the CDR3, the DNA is TGTGCCAGCAGCCCCCTTGGGGGATCGGAGACCCAGTACTTC.

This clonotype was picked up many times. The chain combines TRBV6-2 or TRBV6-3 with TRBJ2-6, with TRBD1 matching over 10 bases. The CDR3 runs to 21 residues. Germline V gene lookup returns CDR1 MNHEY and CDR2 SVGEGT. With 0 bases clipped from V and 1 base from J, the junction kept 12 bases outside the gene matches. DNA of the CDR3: TGTGCCAGCAGTTACTCGAGGGGGACAGGGGAAAACCTTTCTGGGGCCAACGTCCTGACTTTC. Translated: CASSYSRGTGENLSGANVLTF.

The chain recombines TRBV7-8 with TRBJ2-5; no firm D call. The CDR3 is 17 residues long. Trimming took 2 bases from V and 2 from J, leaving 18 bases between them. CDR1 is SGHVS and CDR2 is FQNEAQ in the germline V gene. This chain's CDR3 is CASSLIHGVSQQETQYF. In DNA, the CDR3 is TGTGCCAGCAGCTTAATTCATGGGGTCAGCCAACAAGAGACCCAGTACTTC.

CDR3 residues: CASSVTDTGELFF. CDR3 DNA: TGTGCCAGCAGCGTCACAGACACCGGGGAGCTGTTTTTT. The chain combines TRBV9 with TRBJ2-2; the D is unclear. Germline V gene sequence: CDR1 SGDLS, CDR2 YYNGEE. V gave up 2 bases and J gave up 3 bases, with 5 bases separating them. This CDR3 has 13 amino acids.

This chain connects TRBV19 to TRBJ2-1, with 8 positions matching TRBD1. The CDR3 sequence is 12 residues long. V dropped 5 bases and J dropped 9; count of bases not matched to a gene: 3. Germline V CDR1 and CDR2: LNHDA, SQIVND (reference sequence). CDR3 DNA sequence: TGTGCCAGTAGTGAACAGGGGGTTGAGCAGTTCTTC. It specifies CASSEQGVEQFF.

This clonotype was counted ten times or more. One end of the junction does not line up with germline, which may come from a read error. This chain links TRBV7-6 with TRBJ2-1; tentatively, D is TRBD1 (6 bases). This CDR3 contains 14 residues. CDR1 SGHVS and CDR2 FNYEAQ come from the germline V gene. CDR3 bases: TGTGCTAGCAGCTTAGCTCCAACAGGGCATGAGCAGTTCTTC. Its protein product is CASSLAPTGHEQFF.

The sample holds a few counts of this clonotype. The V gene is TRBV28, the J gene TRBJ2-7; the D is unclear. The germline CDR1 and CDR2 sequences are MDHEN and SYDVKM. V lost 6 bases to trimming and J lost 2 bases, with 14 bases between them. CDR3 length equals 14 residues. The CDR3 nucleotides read TGTGCCAGCAGCGGCCCTTTTCGCCCCTACGAGCAGTACGTC. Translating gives CASSGPFRPYEQYV.